The next 2 T cell receptor beta chains were all read from a single sample in a study of cytomegalovirus exposure and HLA in healthy donors. PCR was performed using 60 Vbeta and 13 Jbeta primers. Generated by immunoSEQ multiplex PCR, the TCRdb table keeps only in-frame clones and is missing some. Among over 150,000 clones listed, roughly 80% were seen once. Sequencing input: PBMCs. Receptor source: a human donor in good health.

The chain links TRBV27 to TRBJ2-7, with D maybe TRBD2 (6 bases). The V and J ends lost 5 bases and 9 bases respectively, with 17 bases between them. Germline V CDR1 and CDR2: MNHEY, SMNVEV (reference sequence). This CDR3 region has 13 residues. CDR3 nucleotides: TGTGCCAGCAGTACCGGGACTGCAGCCGTGCAGTACTTC. Its translation: CASSTGTAAVQYF.

The chain carries TRBV12-1 and TRBJ2-5; the D call TRBD1 from the table was never checked on the DNA. TRBV12-1 is shown as a pseudogene. The CDR3 loop spans 13 amino acids. The CDR3 region is CASSSTDQETQYF. DNA of the CDR3: TGTGCCAGCAGCTCGACAGACCAAGAGACCCAGTACTTC.